This T cell receptor beta chain was identified during a study of beta chain features in type 1 diabetes. Sequencing targeted expressed TCRB transcripts, as all isolated RNA had been reverse transcribed. Profiled with immunoSEQ multiplex PCR; TCRdb holds only in-frame clones, not every one. The sample shows approximately 90,000 clones, around a third of them seen only once. One heparinised blood draw, averaging about 100 mL, came from each donor. CD4+ cells of the naive, central memory, regulatory and stem cell-like memory types were sorted via CD45RO/CCR7/CD25/CD127/CD95/CD27. This CDR3 has 15 residues. CDR1 is SGHRS and CDR2 is YFSETQ in the germline V gene. The J segment lost 8 bases and the V segment lost 1 base, leaving 4 bases of the junction unmatched. This clone was observed a few times.

This clonotype was obtained from a woman in her late teens or twenties in good health. The chain has TRBV5-1 and TRBJ2-1; TRBD2 aligns across 12 bases. Sequences were obtained from stem cell memory CD4+ T cells from blood. CDR3 in amino acids: CASSLRLAGEDEQFF. CDR3 bases: TGCGCCAGCAGCTTGCGACTAGCGGGAGAGGATGAGCAGTTCTTC.